Listed below are T cell receptor beta chains from one sample, sequenced in a study of CD4 T cells in relation to SARS-CoV-2 and coronaviruses. No antigen has been assigned to these receptors. The data were produced by immunoSEQ multiplex PCR, yet TCRdb's version contains in-frame clones alone and is incomplete. The sample has some 30,000 clones, more than 65% seen once. Sequenced: memory CD4+ T cells from PBMCs, cultured in vitro. The receptor set was obtained from an adult with COVID-19. Each CDR3 is given with its conserved first and last residue. Each record gives: clone size, J gene, V gene, CDR3 protein. Not every row has a clone size; where given, it reads once, few, many or a size class.

size: few
J: TRBJ1-4
V: TRBV5-1
CDR3: CASTLGGSSEKLFF

size: once
J: TRBJ1-1
V: TRBV21-1
CDR3: CASSIRAGHLNTEAFF

size: once
J: TRBJ2-1
V: TRBV30
CDR3: CAWSVRLADYNEQFF

size: NA
J: TRBJ2-3
V: TRBV2
CDR3: CASSEALAVDTQYF

size: NA
J: TRBJ1-3
V: TRBV18
CDR3: CASSPGPDSGNTIYF

size: NA
J: TRBJ2-2
V: TRBV19
CDR3: CASIKTSGRVPTGELFF

size: NA
J: TRBJ1-2
V: TRBV15
CDR3: CATSRDLGIPYGYTF

size: NA
J: TRBJ1-2
V: TRBV5-6
CDR3: CASSQNQGAYGYTF

size: NA
J: TRBJ2-1
V: TRBV9
CDR3: CASSVASVGAGGKYNEQFF

size: NA
J: TRBJ1-2
V: TRBV4-3
CDR3: CASSQGTVYGYTF

size: NA
J: TRBJ2-3
V: TRBV11-1
CDR3: CASSAGQRRTDTQYF

size: NA
J: TRBJ2-7
V: TRBV29-1
CDR3: CSVCGTTDTYEQYF

size: few
J: TRBJ1-5
V: TRBV21-1
CDR3: CASSKGGNQPQHF

size: once
J: TRBJ1-4
V: TRBV28
CDR3: CASSSHPGEKLFF

size: NA
J: TRBJ1-6
V: TRBV28
CDR3: CASSLGLQVARGSPLHF

size: NA
J: TRBJ1-5
V: TRBV5-5
CDR3: CASSFQGDQPQHF

size: once
J: TRBJ2-5
V: TRBV6-5
CDR3: CASSSPGTPTRETQYF

size: NA
J: TRBJ2-3
V: TRBV2
CDR3: CASSEARTSGRAQYF

size: NA
J: TRBJ1-1
V: TRBV5-8
CDR3: CASSLDSWGKNTEAFF

size: NA
J: TRBJ2-5
V: TRBV9
CDR3: CASSVHLAEETQYF

size: NA
J: TRBJ2-3
V: TRBV7-2
CDR3: CASSLGSGSDTQYF

size: NA
J: TRBJ2-5
V: TRBV2
CDR3: CASSGGQWGETQYF

size: NA
J: TRBJ2-1
V: TRBV6-5
CDR3: CASNSGSTQAEQFF

size: NA
J: TRBJ2-7
V: TRBV11-2
CDR3: CASSIEGGTGSTEQYF

size: few
J: TRBJ2-3
V: TRBV2
CDR3: CASRVSSTDTQYF

size: NA
J: TRBJ1-5
V: TRBV6-1
CDR3: CASSEIGTGPQPQHF

size: NA
J: TRBJ2-1
V: TRBV5-5
CDR3: CASSNGGLDFF

size: once
J: TRBJ1-5
V: TRBV28
CDR3: CASSLQGPGNQPQHF

size: NA
J: TRBJ2-1
V: TRBV24-1
CDR3: CATSDPGLAGGASYNEQFF

size: NA
J: TRBJ2-1
V: TRBV5-5
CDR3: CASSLDGDSYNEQFF

size: few
J: TRBJ2-3
V: TRBV2
CDR3: CASNPPFTDTQYF

size: NA
J: TRBJ2-1
V: TRBV19
CDR3: CASRSSGSSYNEQFF

size: NA
J: TRBJ2-6
V: TRBV7-6
CDR3: CASSPGLSGANVLTF

size: once
J: TRBJ2-2
V: TRBV10-3
CDR3: CAISGTVGFGAGELFF

size: few
J: TRBJ1-2
V: TRBV30
CDR3: CAWSRQGGGYTF

size: NA
J: TRBJ2-7
V: TRBV2
CDR3: CASRVQMNGEQYF

size: NA
J: TRBJ2-1
V: TRBV7-2
CDR3: CASSLLAGVLSYNEQFF